The 29 T cell receptor beta chains listed next were all sequenced from one sample in a study of cytomegalovirus exposure and HLA in healthy donors. The protocol was immunoSEQ multiplex PCR, while the TCRdb copy is restricted to in-frame clones and leaves out a portion. The sample gives roughly 140,000 clones, 70% to 90% of which show up once; approximately 7.5% is in the top ten. The sequenced sample consisted of PBMCs. Every receptor here comes from a young woman in good health and CMV-seropositive.

This chain joins TRBV6-5 and TRBJ2-7; TRBD2 matches 7 bases. The ends lost 5 bases at V and 4 bases at J; junction bases unmatched: 5. CDR1 and CDR2 from the germline V gene are MNHEY and SVGAGI. The length of the CDR3 is 13 residues. In DNA, the CDR3 is TGTGCCAGCAGTACCCGGGAGGCGTACGAGCAGTACTTC. Encoded protein: CASSTREAYEQYF.

V and J are TRBV7-9 and TRBJ1-3; D is uncertain. CDR1 and CDR2 (germline): SEHNR, FQNEAQ (reference sequence). Trimming shortened V by 3 bases and J by 7 bases, and 7 bases separated the two germline ends. The CDR3 is made up of 12 amino acids. CDR3 in amino acids: CASSLEANTIYF. CDR3 coding DNA: TGTGCCAGCAGCTTGGAGGCTAACACCATATATTTT.

The chain employs TRBV30 and TRBJ2-5; the match to TRBD2 covers 7 bases. V dropped 1 base and J dropped 5; count of bases not matched to a gene: 4. CDR3 size: 13 residues. CDR1 and CDR2 from the germline V gene are GTSNPN and SVGIG (reference sequence). CDR3 amino acids: CAWSGLGGETQYF. The CDR3 DNA reads as TGTGCCTGGAGTGGGCTGGGGGGGGAGACCCAGTACTTC.

Here the CDR3 DNA reads TGTGCCAGCAGTGAATCGGGCAGCGGAAACATTCAGTACTTC. It specifies CASSESGSGNIQYF. V and J are TRBV6-1 and TRBJ2-4; the D gene is possibly TRBD2 (5 bases). The V and J ends lost 2 bases and 6 bases respectively, with 11 bases between them. Germline CDR1 is MNHNS and CDR2 is SASEGT. CDR3 size: 14 residues.

This chain links TRBV18 with TRBJ1-2; tentative D call: TRBD1 (5 bases). Looked up from germline, CDR1 is KGHSH and CDR2 is LQKENI. Between the trimmed V and J ends, which lost 5 bases and 6 bases, there was a span of 16 bases. The CDR3 consists of 14 residues. CDR3 coding DNA: TGTGCCAGCTCAATCACCCCCCAGGGTGATGGCTACACCTTC. Amino acid sequence: CASSITPQGDGYTF.

The chain is built from TRBV9 and TRBJ1-6; 9 bases agree with TRBD1. The CDR3 is 15 amino acids. J gave up 12 bases and V 0 bases, and 7 bases lay outside the gene matches. Germline CDR1 reads SGDLS; CDR2 reads YYNGEE. CDR3 nucleotide sequence: TGTGCCAGCAGCGTAGGAACAGGGGGCTCGGTACCCCTCCACTTT. Amino acid sequence: CASSVGTGGSVPLHF.

The rearrangement joins TRBV18 to TRBJ2-1; TRBD2 aligns across 10 bases. The CDR3 is 15 amino acids. The germline CDR1 and CDR2 sequences are KGHSH and LQKENI. The V gene end was trimmed by 2 bases and the J gene end by 7 bases; junction bases not matched to a gene: 5. CDR3 loop: CASSPSGGAQNEQFF. CDR3 nucleotides: TGTGCCAGCTCACCAAGCGGGGGGGCGCAAAATGAGCAGTTCTTC.

This chain connects TRBV9 to TRBJ1-3, with 7 bases aligning to TRBD1. From germline, CDR1 is SGDLS and CDR2 YYNGEE. V shed 4 bases, J shed 2 bases, and the junction held 9 bases outside the gene matches. The CDR3 has 16 amino acids. The CDR3 loop is CASSTQQGFPGNTIYF. The DNA for the CDR3 is TGTGCCAGCAGCACCCAACAGGGGTTCCCTGGAAACACCATATATTTT.

This chain links TRBV19 with TRBJ1-5, with 7 nucleotides matching TRBD1. The germline V gene has CDR1 LNHDA and CDR2 SQIVND (reference sequence). The CDR3 has 14 residues. V lost 6 bases and J lost 3; bases outside the gene matches: 5. CDR3 in DNA: TGTGCCAGTAGGCCGGGACAGAACAATCAGCCCCAGCATTTT. Translating gives CASRPGQNNQPQHF. Filled out from reference TRBV19 and TRBJ1-5, the complete variable domain reads DGGITQSPKYLFRKEGQNVTLSCEQNLNHDAMYWYRQDPGQGLRLIYYSQIVNDFQKGDIAEGYSVSREKKESFPLTVTSAQKNPTAFYLCASRPGQNNQPQHFGDGTRLSIL.

The chain uses TRBV15 and TRBJ2-7, with D maybe TRBD2 (5 bases). Germline V gene data show CDR1 as LNHNV and CDR2 as YYDKDF (reference sequence). Between the trimmed V and J ends, which lost 1 base and 0 bases, there was a span of 7 bases. The CDR3 length is 14 residues. The CDR3 DNA is TGTGCCACCAGCAGAGTCGAGGGCTCCTACGAGCAGTACTTC. Translated, it gives CATSRVEGSYEQYF.

The chain recombines TRBV9 with TRBJ2-7, with D unresolved. The germline V and J ends were trimmed by 0 bases and 2 bases, with 9 bases remaining between them. The CDR3 spans 14 residues. The germline V gene has CDR1 SGDLS and CDR2 YYNGEE. Here the CDR3 DNA reads TGTGCCAGCAGCGTAGGAGTCACGGCCTACGAGCAGTACTTC. This codes for CASSVGVTAYEQYF.

This chain joins TRBV7-9 and TRBJ2-1; 10 nucleotides line up with TRBD2. With 5 bases clipped from V and 3 bases from J, the junction kept 7 bases outside the gene matches. Germline assignment: CDR1 SEHNR and CDR2 FQNEAQ (reference sequence). The CDR3 sequence is 16 residues long. As DNA, the CDR3 is TGTGCCAGCAGCCCCCGGACTAGCGGCCGCTACAATGAGCAGTTCTTC. Amino acid sequence: CASSPRTSGRYNEQFF.

This clone appeared a single time. V gene TRBV27 combines with J gene TRBJ2-5, with a weak D call TRBD1 (6 bases). V was clipped by 5 bases and J by 5 bases, with 18 bases between them. This CDR3 spans 15 amino acids. Germline CDR1 is MNHEY and CDR2 is SMNVEV (reference sequence). CDR3 residues: CASSPWLGAGETQYF. The CDR3 DNA follows: TGTGCCAGCAGTCCATGGCTGGGGGCCGGGGAGACCCAGTACTTC.

The rearrangement links TRBV4-2 to TRBJ2-1, with a possible D match to TRBD2 (6 bases). Germline CDR1 LGHNA, CDR2 YNFKEQ. The CDR3 covers 16 residues. V was cut by 0 bases and J by 4 bases, with 13 bases left in between. The CDR3 sequence is CASSQELAPRYNEQFF. Here the CDR3 DNA reads TGTGCCAGCAGCCAAGAACTAGCCCCTAGGTACAATGAGCAGTTCTTC.

The CDR3 loop is CASSSTGVIDQPQHF. In DNA, the CDR3 is TGTGCCAGCAGCTCAACAGGTGTCATTGATCAGCCCCAGCATTTT. The gene calls are TRBV6-6 and TRBJ1-5; a possible D gene is TRBD1 (5 bases). Per germline, CDR1 MNHNY and CDR2 SVGAGI (reference sequence). Trimming removed 6 bases at V and 5 bases at J, with 17 bases between. CDR3 size: 15 residues.

A word on this clone: The same CDR3 arises from other DNA sequences in this sample as well. The chain recombines TRBV7-8 with TRBJ1-1; possible D gene TRBD1, 6 bases. The CDR3 runs 14 residues. Germline values: CDR1 SGHVS, CDR2 FQNEAQ. V lost 1 base, J lost 4 bases, and 10 bases lay in between. The CDR3 DNA reads as TGTGCCAGCAGCTTAGTCGGCAGGGGCACTGAAGCTTTCTTT. Amino acids: CASSLVGRGTEAFF. The variable domain in full, completed from reference TRBV7-8 and TRBJ1-1, reads GAGVSQSPRYKVAKRGQDVALRCDPISGHVSLFWYQQALGQGPEFLTYFQNEAQLDKSGLPSDRFFAERPEGSVSTLKIQRTQQEDSAVYLCASSLVGRGTEAFFGQGTRLTVV.

The chain has TRBV5-4 and TRBJ2-1, with D hard to call. This CDR3 is 12 amino acids long. Germline assignment: CDR1 SGHNT and CDR2 YYREEE (reference sequence). Between the trimmed V and J ends, which lost 0 bases and 8 bases, there was a span of 6 bases. The CDR3 protein is CASSLGSDEQFF. The DNA of the CDR3 is TGTGCCAGCAGCTTGGGCAGTGATGAGCAGTTCTTC. The variable domain in full, completed from reference TRBV5-4 and TRBJ2-1, reads ETGVTQSPTHLIKTRGQQVTLRCSSQSGHNTVSWYQQALGQGPQFIFQYYREEENGRGNFPPRFSGLQFPNYSSELNVNALELDDSALYLCASSLGSDEQFFGPGTRLTVL.

The CDR3 nucleotides read TGTGCCAGCAGCTTGAGGAAAGGAACAGGCGGCGCTTTCTTT. Protein: CASSLRKGTGGAFF. This chain uses TRBV7-3 with TRBJ1-1; D may be TRBD1 (5 bases). The germline V gene encodes CDR1 SGHTA and CDR2 FQGTGA. Trimming shortened V by 3 bases and J by 11 bases, and 19 bases separated the two germline ends. The CDR3 runs 14 residues. Based on the CDR3 plus reference TRBV7-3 and TRBJ1-1, the full variable domain is GAGVSQTPSNKVTEKGKYVELRCDPISGHTALYWYRQSLGQGPEFLIYFQGTGAADDSGLPNDRFFAVRPEGSVSTLKIQRTERGDSAVYLCASSLRKGTGGAFFGQGTRLTVV.

The genes are TRBV5-5 and TRBJ2-5, with 8 nucleotides matching TRBD1. J gave up 10 bases and V 4 bases, and 3 bases lay outside the gene matches. The germline gives CDR1 SGHKS, CDR2 YYEKEE (reference sequence). CDR3 length: 11 residues. CDR3 sequence: CASSVDRGQYF. As DNA, the CDR3 is TGTGCCAGCAGCGTAGACAGGGGCCAGTACTTC.

The chain links TRBV28 to TRBJ1-2; 9 nucleotides match TRBD1. V gave up 5 bases and J gave up 8 bases; unmatched junction bases: 9. CDR1 and CDR2 from the germline V gene are MDHEN and SYDVKM. This CDR3 is 14 amino acids long. CDR3 residues: CASSPGDRERGYTF. The CDR3 DNA sequence: TGTGCCAGCAGTCCCGGGGACAGGGAAAGAGGCTACACCTTC.

Of note for this clone: At one end, the junction sequence differs from germline, possibly due to a read error. The chain is built from TRBV10-3 and TRBJ2-7, with a possible D match to TRBD1 (6 bases). CDR1 is ENHRY and CDR2 is SYGVKD in the germline V gene. CDR3 length equals 18 residues. The CDR3: CATSLRGGQTRTNYEQYF. The CDR3 bases are TGTGCCACCAGTCTGAGGGGCGGACAGACCCGTACGAACTACGAGCAGTACTTC.

The chain combines TRBV18 with TRBJ1-1; 7 bases agree with TRBD1. The germline V gene has CDR1 KGHSH and CDR2 LQKENI. The ends lost 3 bases at V and 1 base at J; junction bases unmatched: 14. The CDR3 has 18 residues. The CDR3 here is CASSPPLVPHRGNTEAFF. CDR3 nucleotides: TGTGCCAGCTCACCCCCCTTAGTACCCCACAGGGGGAACACTGAAGCTTTCTTT.

This sequence joins TRBV28 and TRBJ2-7, with 9 bases lining up with TRBD2. This CDR3 is 15 amino acids long. V lost 6 bases and J lost 7; bases outside the gene matches: 13. The germline V gene encodes CDR1 MDHEN and CDR2 SYDVKM. CDR3 sequence reads: CASSPLAGVSREQYF. The CDR3 DNA reads as TGTGCCAGCAGCCCATTAGCGGGAGTGAGTCGAGAGCAGTACTTC. Drawing the rest from reference TRBV28 and TRBJ2-7, the complete variable domain is DVKVTQSSRYLVKRTGEKVFLECVQDMDHENMFWYRQDPGLGLRLIYFSYDVKMKEKGDIPEGYSVSREKKERFSLILESASTNQTSMYLCASSPLAGVSREQYFGPGTRLTVT.

The chain joins TRBV7-9 to TRBJ1-6, with a weak D call TRBD1 (5 bases). V dropped 4 bases and J dropped 6 bases, with 13 bases sitting between them. Germline assignment: CDR1 SEHNR and CDR2 FQNEAQ (reference sequence). This CDR3 has 15 residues. This CDR3 reads CASSSRGTPNSPLHF. CDR3 DNA: TGTGCCAGCAGCTCGCGGGGGACCCCTAATTCACCCCTCCACTTT.

The genes are TRBV6-5 and TRBJ2-2, with D perhaps matching TRBD1 (5 bases). Trimming pared 0 bases from V and 7 bases from J, leaving 12 bases between. CDR1 and CDR2 (germline): MNHEY, SVGAGI. This CDR3 contains 15 residues. The DNA for the CDR3 is TGTGCCAGCAGTTACTCTACGCAGGGTGACGGGGAGCTGTTTTTT. Translated: CASSYSTQGDGELFF.

The chain recombines TRBV7-2 with TRBJ1-2; D is perhaps TRBD1 (6 bases). This CDR3 has 13 amino acids. The V end was cut by 5 bases, the J end by 4 bases, with 11 bases between. CDR1 and CDR2 from the germline V gene are SGHTA and FQGNSA. CDR3 sequence (DNA): TGTGCCAGCAGCGAACAGGGATTCTATGGCTACACCTTC. This encodes CASSEQGFYGYTF.

The genes are TRBV6-5 and TRBJ1-5; tentatively, D is TRBD1 (5 bases). CDR1 MNHEY and CDR2 SVGAGI come from the germline V gene. This CDR3 region has 14 residues. Trimming cost V 2 bases and J 9 bases, with 14 bases left between them. The CDR3 protein is CASSYDPGKGPQHF. CDR3 bases: TGTGCCAGCAGTTACGATCCAGGGAAAGGGCCCCAGCATTTT.

This clone appeared a single time. This rearrangement joins TRBV18 to TRBJ1-1, with 8 bases matching TRBD1. CDR3 length: 14 amino acids. Trimming cost V 4 bases and J 5 bases; bases outside gene matches: 6. Germline loops: CDR1 KGHSH, CDR2 LQKENI. CDR3 residues: CASSQRQGRTEAFF. CDR3 sequence (DNA): TGTGCCAGCTCACAAAGACAGGGGAGAACTGAAGCTTTCTTT.

The gene calls are TRBV11-2 and TRBJ2-1; 13 nucleotides align to TRBD2. V dropped 4 bases and J dropped 4; count of bases not matched to a gene: 4. The CDR3 sequence is 16 residues long. CDR1 and CDR2 from the germline V gene are SGHAT and FQNNGV. The CDR3 loop reads CASSSRTSGSYNEQFF. CDR3 bases: TGTGCCAGCAGCTCCCGGACTAGCGGGAGTTACAATGAGCAGTTCTTC.